This record looks at one T cell receptor beta chain sequence and its context. This may arise from a read error, as a much more abundant clone is one base away. What was amplified from RNA transcripts were TCR beta CDR3 regions. TCR CDR3 underwent first-round RT-PCR with the HTBI primer set. TCRdb re-analysed the multiplex PCR reads in MiXCR, keeping a single row per CDR3 protein. Found here are 300,000 to 450,000 distinct CDR3 sequences, around 13% of them singletons; the top ten hold roughly a fifth. These data belong to a study of T cells in Graves' hyperthyroidism and ophthalmopathy. The germline CDR1 and CDR2 sequences are DFQATT and SNEGSKA (reference sequence). CDR3 length: 11 amino acids. V gave up 5 bases and J gave up 2 bases, with 5 bases separating them.

The clonotype originates from a woman in her twenties or thirties with Graves' ophthalmopathy. The chain couples TRBV20-1 to TRBJ2-3; no reliable D call. The sample comprised blood. Written as DNA, the CDR3 is TGCAGTGCTGGAGTCACAGATACGCAGTATTTT. Protein: CSAGVTDTQYF.